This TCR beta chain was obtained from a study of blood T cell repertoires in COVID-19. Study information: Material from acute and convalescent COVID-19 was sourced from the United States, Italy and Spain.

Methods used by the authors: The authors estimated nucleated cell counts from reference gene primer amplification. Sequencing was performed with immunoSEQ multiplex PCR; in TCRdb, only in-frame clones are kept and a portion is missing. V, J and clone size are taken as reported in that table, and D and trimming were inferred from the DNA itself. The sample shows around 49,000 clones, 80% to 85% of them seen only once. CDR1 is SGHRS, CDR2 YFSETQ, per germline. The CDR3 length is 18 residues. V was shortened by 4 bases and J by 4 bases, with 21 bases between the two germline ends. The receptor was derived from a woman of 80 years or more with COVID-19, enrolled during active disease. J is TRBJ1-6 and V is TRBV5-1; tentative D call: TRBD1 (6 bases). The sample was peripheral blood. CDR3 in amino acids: CASSSGVTRRGYNSPLHF. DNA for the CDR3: TGCGCCAGCAGCAGCGGCGTTACGCGCAGGGGATATAATTCACCCCTCCACTTT.